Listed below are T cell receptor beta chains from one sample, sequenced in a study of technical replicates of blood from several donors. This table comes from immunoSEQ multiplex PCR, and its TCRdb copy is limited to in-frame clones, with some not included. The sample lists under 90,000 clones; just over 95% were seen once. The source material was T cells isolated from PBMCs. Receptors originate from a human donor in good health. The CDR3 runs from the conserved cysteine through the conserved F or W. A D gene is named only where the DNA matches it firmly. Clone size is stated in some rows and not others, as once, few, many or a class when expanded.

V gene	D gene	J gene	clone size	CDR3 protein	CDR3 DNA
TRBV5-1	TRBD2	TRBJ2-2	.	CASSQGTTLNTGELFF	TGCGCCAGCAGCCAAGGGACTACCCTAAACACCGGGGAGCTGTTTTTT
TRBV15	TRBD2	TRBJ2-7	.	CATSVGREGSEQYF	TGTGCCACCAGCGTAGGGAGGGAGGGCAGCGAGCAGTACTTC
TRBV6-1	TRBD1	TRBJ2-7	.	CASSEQGQNYEQYF	TGTGCCAGCAGTGAACAGGGACAGAACTACGAGCAGTACTTC
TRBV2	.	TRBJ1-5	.	CASKDRHYQPQHF	TGTGCCAGCAAGGACAGACATTATCAGCCCCAGCATTTT
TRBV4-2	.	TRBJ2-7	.	CASSQGTTYYEQYF	TGTGCCAGCAGCCAAGGGACTACCTACTACGAGCAGTACTTC
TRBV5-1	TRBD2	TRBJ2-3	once	CASSLVTGTSLDTQYF	TGCGCCAGCAGCTTAGTAACCGGGACTAGCTTAGATACGCAGTATTTT
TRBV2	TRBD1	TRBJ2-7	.	CASSLQGAKYEQYF	TGTGCCAGCAGCCTACAGGGGGCTAAATACGAGCAGTACTTC
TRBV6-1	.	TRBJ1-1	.	CASSSGENEAFF	TGTGCCAGCAGTTCGGGGGAGAATGAAGCTTTCTTT
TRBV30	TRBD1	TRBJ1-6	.	CAWTRDSNNSPLHF	TGTGCCTGGACCCGGGACAGCAATAATTCACCCCTCCACTTT
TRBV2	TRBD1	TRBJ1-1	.	CASITGTENTEAFF	TGTGCCAGTATTACCGGGACAGAGAACACTGAAGCTTTCTTT
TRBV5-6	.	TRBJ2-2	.	CASSFRTANTGELFF	TGTGCCAGCAGCTTTCGGACAGCGAACACCGGGGAGCTGTTTTTT
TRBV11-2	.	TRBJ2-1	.	CASSPTLGLYNEQFF	TGTGCCAGCAGCCCCACCCTGGGACTTTACAATGAGCAGTTCTTC
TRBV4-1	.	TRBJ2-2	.	CASSHGRQNTGELFF	TGCGCCAGCAGCCATGGTAGACAGAACACCGGGGAGCTGTTTTTT
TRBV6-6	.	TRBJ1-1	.	CASSSLDSLMNTEAFF	TGTGCCAGCAGTTCCTTAGACAGTCTCATGAACACTGAAGCTTTCTTT
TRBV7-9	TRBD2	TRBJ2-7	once	CASSPSGGAYEQYF	TGTGCCAGCAGCCCTAGCGGGGGGGCCTACGAGCAGTACTTC
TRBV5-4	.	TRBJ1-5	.	CASSYNLDRLNSNQPQHF	TGTGCCAGCAGTTATAACCTTGACAGGCTCAATAGCAATCAGCCCCAGCATTTT
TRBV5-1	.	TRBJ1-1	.	CASSLAGSQPNTEAFF	TGCGCCAGCAGCTTGGCCGGGTCTCAGCCGAACACTGAAGCTTTCTTT
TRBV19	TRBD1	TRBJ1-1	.	CASSIRRDRGNTEAFF	TGTGCCAGTAGTATAAGAAGGGACAGGGGGAACACTGAAGCTTTCTTT
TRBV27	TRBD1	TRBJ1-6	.	CASRPTGGPSPLHF	TGTGCCAGCAGACCAACAGGGGGCCCCTCACCCCTCCACTTT
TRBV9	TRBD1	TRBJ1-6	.	CASSVAGQGTYNSPLHF	TGTGCCAGCAGCGTAGCGGGACAGGGCACCTATAATTCACCCCTCCACTTT
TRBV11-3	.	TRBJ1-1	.	CASSRGGTEAFF	TGTGCCAGCAGCCGCGGGGGGACTGAAGCTTTCTTT